The 9 T cell receptor beta chains reported below all come from one sample, sequenced in a study of cytomegalovirus exposure and HLA in healthy donors. Primers: 60 Vbeta forward and 13 Jbeta reverse. This table comes from immunoSEQ multiplex PCR, and its TCRdb copy is limited to in-frame clones, with some not included. The repertoire consists of 90,000 to 150,000 clones, with more than 60% occurring once and the leading ten covering around 3.7%. The material sequenced was PBMCs. These receptors all stem from a woman in her forties in good health and CMV-seronegative.

The rearrangement joins TRBV4-2 to TRBJ1-4, with D uncertain. Germline CDR1 and CDR2: LGHNA and YNFKEQ. This CDR3 region has 12 residues. With 2 bases removed from V and 8 bases from J, the gap between germline ends came to 6 bases. The CDR3 reads CASSQLGEKLFF. CDR3 DNA: TGTGCCAGCAGCCAACTCGGGGAAAAACTGTTTTTT.

The CDR3 nucleotides read TGTGCCAGCAGCACGACGGACTCCGGCTACGAGCAGTACTTC. Protein product: CASSTTDSGYEQYF. The J gene is TRBJ2-7, the V gene TRBV11-2, with a tentative D call TRBD2 (5 bases). V lost 5 bases to trimming and J lost 3 bases, with 14 bases between them. Germline values: CDR1 SGHAT, CDR2 FQNNGV. This CDR3 comprises 14 residues.

The count of this clone is one. V gene TRBV30 combines with J gene TRBJ1-4; possibly TRBD1 for D (6 bases). The CDR3 contains 15 residues. V was shortened by 2 bases and J by 7 bases, with 17 bases between the two germline ends. Per germline, CDR1 GTSNPN and CDR2 SVGIG (reference sequence). CDR3 DNA: TGTGCCTGGAGTCCACAGGTACAGGGCCGTGAAAAACTGTTTTTT. Translated, it gives CAWSPQVQGREKLFF.

This clone was observed a single time. The chain uses TRBV7-3 and TRBJ2-5, with D possibly TRBD1 on 5 matching bases. The CDR3 loop spans 13 amino acids. Germline CDR1 and CDR2: SGHTA and FQGTGA. V was shortened by 5 bases and J by 3 bases, with 10 bases between the two germline ends. The CDR3 nucleotides read TGTGCCAGCAGCGAAGACAGAGAAGAGACCCAGTACTTC. Protein sequence: CASSEDREETQYF.

V usage is TRBV15 and J usage is TRBJ2-7; D is ambiguous. The CDR3 runs to 12 residues. V was cut by 5 bases and J by 0 bases, with 5 bases left in between. Germline lookup yields CDR1 LNHNV and CDR2 YYDKDF (reference sequence). The CDR3 loop reads CATSQDSYEQYF. In DNA form, the CDR3 reads TGTGCCACCAGCCAGGACTCCTACGAGCAGTACTTC.

The genes are TRBV7-9 and TRBJ1-3; tentative D call: TRBD1 (6 bases). The ends were cut back, 5 bases at V and 0 bases at J, with 23 bases in the middle. The length of the CDR3 is 19 residues. Per germline, CDR1 SEHNR and CDR2 FQNEAQ (reference sequence). The CDR3 reads CASSNGLGHTGYSGNTIYF. The CDR3 DNA reads as TGTGCCAGCAGCAACGGGCTTGGGCATACAGGGTACTCTGGAAACACCATATATTTT.

The J gene is TRBJ2-1, the V gene TRBV19, with TRBD2 identical over 12 bases. CDR3 size: 16 residues. The germline CDR1 and CDR2 sequences are LNHDA and SQIVND (reference sequence). V lost 5 bases to trimming and J lost 2 bases; unmatched junction nucleotides: 4. The CDR3 DNA follows: TGTGCCAGTAGTGTGCTAGCGGGGGGGCCCTACAATGAGCAGTTCTTC. Protein product: CASSVLAGGPYNEQFF.

This sequence joins TRBV9 and TRBJ2-7; D gene unclear. V was clipped by 0 bases and J by 1 base, with 8 bases between them. This CDR3 spans 14 amino acids. Germline loops: CDR1 SGDLS, CDR2 YYNGEE. This CDR3 reads CASSVASVSYEQYF. CDR3 in DNA: TGTGCCAGCAGCGTAGCTTCGGTGTCCTACGAGCAGTACTTC.

The rearrangement links TRBV7-2 to TRBJ2-4, with TRBD2 matching over 13 bases. This CDR3 is built from 14 residues. After removal of 5 bases from V and 8 bases from J, the junction contained 3 bases not matched to a gene. Germline V gene lookup returns CDR1 SGHTA and CDR2 FQGNSA. CDR3 bases: TGTGCCAGCAGCCCCGGACTAGCGGGGGACATTCAGTACTTC. This encodes CASSPGLAGDIQYF.